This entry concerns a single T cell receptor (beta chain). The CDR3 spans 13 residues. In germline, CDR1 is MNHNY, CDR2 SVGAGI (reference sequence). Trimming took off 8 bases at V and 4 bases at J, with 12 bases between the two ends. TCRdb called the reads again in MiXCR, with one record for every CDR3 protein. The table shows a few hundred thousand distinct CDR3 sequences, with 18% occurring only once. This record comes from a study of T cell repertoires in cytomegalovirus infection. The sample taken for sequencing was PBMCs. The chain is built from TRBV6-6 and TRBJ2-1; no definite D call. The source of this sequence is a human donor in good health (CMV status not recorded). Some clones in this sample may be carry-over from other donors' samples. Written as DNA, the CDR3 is TGTGCCAGCGCCACCCAACTTTACAATGAGCAGTTCTTC. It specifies CASATQLYNEQFF.